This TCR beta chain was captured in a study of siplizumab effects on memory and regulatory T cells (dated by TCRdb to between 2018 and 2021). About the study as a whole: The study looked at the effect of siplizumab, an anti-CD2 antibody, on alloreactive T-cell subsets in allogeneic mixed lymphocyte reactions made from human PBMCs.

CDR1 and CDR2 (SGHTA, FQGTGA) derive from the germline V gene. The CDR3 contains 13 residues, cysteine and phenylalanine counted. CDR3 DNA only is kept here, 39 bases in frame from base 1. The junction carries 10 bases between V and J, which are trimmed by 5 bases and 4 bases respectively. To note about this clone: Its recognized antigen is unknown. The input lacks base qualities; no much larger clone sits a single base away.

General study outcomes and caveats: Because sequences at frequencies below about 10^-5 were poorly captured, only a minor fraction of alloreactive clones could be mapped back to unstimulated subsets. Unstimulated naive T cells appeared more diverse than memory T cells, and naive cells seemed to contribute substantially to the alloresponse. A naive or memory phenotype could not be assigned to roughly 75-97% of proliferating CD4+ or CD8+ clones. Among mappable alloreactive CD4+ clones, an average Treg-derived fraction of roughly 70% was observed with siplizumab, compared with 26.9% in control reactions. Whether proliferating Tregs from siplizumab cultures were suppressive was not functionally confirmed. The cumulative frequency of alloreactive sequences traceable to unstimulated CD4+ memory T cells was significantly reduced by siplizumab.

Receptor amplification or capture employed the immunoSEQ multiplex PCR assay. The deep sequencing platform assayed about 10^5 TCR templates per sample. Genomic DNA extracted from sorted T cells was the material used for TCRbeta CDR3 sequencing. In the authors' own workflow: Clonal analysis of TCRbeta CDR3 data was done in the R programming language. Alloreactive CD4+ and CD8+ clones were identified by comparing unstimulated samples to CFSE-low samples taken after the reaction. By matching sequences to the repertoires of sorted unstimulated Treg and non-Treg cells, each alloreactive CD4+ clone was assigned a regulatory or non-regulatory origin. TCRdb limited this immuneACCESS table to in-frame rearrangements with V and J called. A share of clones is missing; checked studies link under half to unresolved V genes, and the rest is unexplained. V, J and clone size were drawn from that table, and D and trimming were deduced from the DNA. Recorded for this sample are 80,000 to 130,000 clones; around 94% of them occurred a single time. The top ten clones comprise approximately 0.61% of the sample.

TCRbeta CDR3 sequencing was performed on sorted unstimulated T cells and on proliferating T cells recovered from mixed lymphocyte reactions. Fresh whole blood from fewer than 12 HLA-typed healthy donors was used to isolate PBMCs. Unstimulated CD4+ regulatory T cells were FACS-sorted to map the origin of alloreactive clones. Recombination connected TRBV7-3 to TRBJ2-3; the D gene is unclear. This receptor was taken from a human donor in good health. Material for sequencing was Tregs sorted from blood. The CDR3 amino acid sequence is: CASSPPGADTQYF. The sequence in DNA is TGTGCCAGCAGCCCTCCCGGCGCAGATACGCAGTATTTT.